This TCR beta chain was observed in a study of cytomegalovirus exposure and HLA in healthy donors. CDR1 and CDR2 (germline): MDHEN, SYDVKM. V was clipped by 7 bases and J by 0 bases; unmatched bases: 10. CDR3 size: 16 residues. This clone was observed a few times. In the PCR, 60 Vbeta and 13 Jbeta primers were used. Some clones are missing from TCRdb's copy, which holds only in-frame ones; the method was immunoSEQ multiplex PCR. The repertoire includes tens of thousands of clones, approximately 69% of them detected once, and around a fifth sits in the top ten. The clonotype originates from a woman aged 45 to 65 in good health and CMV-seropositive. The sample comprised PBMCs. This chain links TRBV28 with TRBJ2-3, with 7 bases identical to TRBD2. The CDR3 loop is CASTVSLAASTDTQYF. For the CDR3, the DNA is TGTGCCAGCACCGTGAGCCTAGCGGCTAGCACAGATACGCAGTATTTT. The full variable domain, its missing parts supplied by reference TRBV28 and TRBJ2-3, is DVKVTQSSRYLVKRTGEKVFLECVQDMDHENMFWYRQDPGLGLRLIYFSYDVKMKEKGDIPEGYSVSREKKERFSLILESASTNQTSMYLCASTVSLAASTDTQYFGPGTRLTVL.